The text below deals with one TCR beta chain. Its antigen is unknown. The sample originates from a study of T cell responses to AZD1222 COVID-19 vaccine. Overall study: Pooling covered second doses at about 4 or about 12 weeks.

Overall study findings and caveats: There were mostly white British donors and more females than males, and clonal diversity was possibly underestimated.

The CDR3 loop spans 15 amino acids. In germline, CDR1 is SGHDT, CDR2 YYEEEE. V lost 4 bases and J 10 bases, leaving 21 bases between the germline ends. TCRdb keeps only in-frame clones here, not all; method: immunoSEQ multiplex PCR. The sample carries more than 65,000 clones, 78% recorded once. The TCR originated in an adult in good health. The sequenced sample was peripheral blood, obtained on day 0 of AZD1222 vaccination. The genes are TRBV5-6 and TRBJ2-1, with D unclear. The CDR3 nucleotides are TGTGCCAGCAGCCTGGTGTCCGGGTGGGCGATAGAGCAGTTCTTC. The encoded protein is CASSLVSGWAIEQFF.